The 17 T cell receptor beta chains below all came from one sample that was sequenced in a study of blood T cell repertoires in COVID-19. The protocol was immunoSEQ multiplex PCR, while the TCRdb copy is restricted to in-frame clones and leaves out a portion. The profile shows a few hundred thousand clones, 88% of them singletons. Sample: PBMCs or T cells enriched from blood (not recorded which). The source is a woman aged 45-65 years who had recovered from COVID-19.

The chain joins TRBV2 to TRBJ1-4; tentatively, D is TRBD1 (5 bases). Per the germline V gene, CDR1 is SNHLY and CDR2 is FYNNEI. Trimming stripped 8 bases from V and 7 bases from J, with 20 bases between. The CDR3 runs to 15 residues. CDR3 nucleotide sequence: TGTGCCAGCGCCGGCAGTGGGTCAGGGCGTGAAAAACTGTTTTTT. Amino acid sequence: CASAGSGSGREKLFF.

This clone showed up just once. The chain combines TRBV5-1 with TRBJ1-1; possibly TRBD1 for D (6 bases). Germline lookup yields CDR1 SGHRS and CDR2 YFSETQ. V lost 3 bases, J lost 4 bases, and 13 bases lay in between. The CDR3 totals 14 residues. The CDR3 DNA follows: TGCGCCAGCAGCTCCAGGGGTTTGGGCACTGAAGCTTTCTTT. Its translation is CASSSRGLGTEAFF.

The rearrangement links TRBV27 to TRBJ2-2, with 11 bases that match TRBD1. CDR3 length: 21 residues. Germline CDR1 reads MNHEY; CDR2 reads SMNVEV (reference sequence). The junction had 16 bases not matched to a gene; V was cut back by 3 bases and J by 1 base. CDR3 region: CASSFGRGQGAFSWNTGELFF. The CDR3 DNA sequence: TGTGCCAGCAGTTTCGGTAGAGGACAGGGGGCTTTTAGTTGGAACACCGGGGAGCTGTTTTTT.

J is TRBJ2-1 and V is TRBV6-5; TRBD1 agrees at 8 bases. The V and J ends lost 0 bases and 7 bases, in that order; junction bases with no gene match: 5. The CDR3 loop spans 15 amino acids. Germline V gene sequence: CDR1 MNHEY, CDR2 SVGAGI. CDR3 coding DNA: TGTGCCAGCAGTTACTCGTCGCAGGGGGCAAATGAGCAGTTCTTC. This translates into CASSYSSQGANEQFF.

The chain joins TRBV10-1 to TRBJ1-1; D is undetermined. Trimming removed 3 bases at V and 0 bases at J, with 8 bases between. The CDR3 contains 14 residues. From germline, CDR1 is WNHNN and CDR2 SYGVQD (reference sequence). The CDR3 DNA sequence: TGCGCCAGCAGTGACCCGGGATTGAACACTGAAGCTTTCTTT. It encodes CASSDPGLNTEAFF.

The chain links TRBV10-1 to TRBJ2-1, with D uncertain. This CDR3 spans 18 amino acids. The germline gives CDR1 WNHNN, CDR2 SYGVQD (reference sequence). V was cut by 1 base and J by 0 bases, with 16 bases left in between. This chain's CDR3 is CASSEWQNPYYSYNEQFF. CDR3 nucleotide sequence: TGCGCCAGCAGTGAGTGGCAGAACCCTTACTACTCCTACAATGAGCAGTTCTTC.

This clone was found once. This rearrangement joins TRBV2 to TRBJ1-5; D is ambiguous. This CDR3 region has 15 residues. The germline V gene has CDR1 SNHLY and CDR2 FYNNEI. V was pared by 1 base and J by 0 bases, with 7 bases between. The CDR3 DNA follows: TGTGCCAGCAGTGAAGAGGGAGATAGCAATCAGCCCCAGCATTTT. It specifies CASSEEGDSNQPQHF.

The chain carries TRBV28 and TRBJ2-5, with D possibly being TRBD2 (5 bases). The CDR3 contains 12 residues. Trimming took 4 bases from V and 9 from J, leaving 12 bases between them. Germline lookup yields CDR1 MDHEN and CDR2 SYDVKM. The chain's CDR3 is CASSSPAGAQYF. The CDR3 nucleotides are TGTGCCAGCAGTTCGCCAGCCGGGGCCCAGTACTTC.

The V and J genes are TRBV28 and TRBJ2-2, with D perhaps TRBD1 (5 bases). The CDR3 loop spans 16 amino acids. Germline CDR1 reads MDHEN; CDR2 reads SYDVKM. V was cut by 1 base and J by 3 bases, with 12 bases left in between. The CDR3 here is CASSLFRARDTGELFF. CDR3 in DNA: TGTGCCAGCAGTTTATTCAGGGCAAGGGACACCGGGGAGCTGTTTTTT.

This clone showed up just once. At the DNA level, this CDR3 is encoded by other sequences in the same sample as well. This rearrangement joins TRBV11-3 to TRBJ1-1; no clear D gene. The CDR3 totals 13 residues. From germline, CDR1 is SGHNT and CDR2 YENEEA. Trimming cost V 1 base and J 1 base, with 4 bases left between them. This CDR3 is CASSLGANTEAFF. DNA of the CDR3: TGTGCCAGCAGCTTAGGGGCGAACACTGAAGCTTTCTTT.

This chain joins TRBV6-2 or TRBV6-3 and TRBJ1-1; perhaps TRBD1 as D (5 bases). V shed 0 bases and J shed 6 bases, with 17 bases lying between them. This CDR3 region has 16 residues. In germline, CDR1 is MNHEY, CDR2 SVGEGT. This CDR3 reads CASSYSGHPGGAEAFF. CDR3 nucleotides: TGTGCCAGCAGTTACTCCGGACATCCCGGGGGGGCTGAAGCTTTCTTT.

This clone was observed a single time. The chain employs TRBV2 and TRBJ2-1; 9 bases fit TRBD1. Germline CDR1 reads SNHLY; CDR2 reads FYNNEI. The CDR3 spans 15 residues. V lost 7 bases to trimming and J lost 6 bases; unmatched junction nucleotides: 10. The CDR3 here is CASIIPGQGVNEQFF. DNA for the CDR3: TGTGCCAGCATCATACCGGGACAGGGTGTCAATGAGCAGTTCTTC.

This clone is a singleton in its sample. This chain uses TRBV19 with TRBJ1-4; D may be TRBD1 (6 bases). CDR1 is LNHDA, CDR2 SQIVND, per germline (reference sequence). The CDR3 contains 15 residues. V gave up 4 bases and J gave up 12 bases, with 21 bases separating them. CDR3 in amino acids: CASSTEGGRILQLFF. CDR3 nucleotides: TGTGCCAGTAGTACAGAGGGGGGACGGATTTTACAACTGTTTTTT.

The gene calls are TRBV6-2 or TRBV6-3 and TRBJ1-5; TRBD1 aligns across 11 bases. V gave up 5 bases and J gave up 7 bases; unmatched junction bases: 10. Per the germline V gene, CDR1 is MNHEY and CDR2 is SVGEGT. The CDR3 is 16 residues long. The CDR3 sequence is CASSTKWTGGGQPQHF. In nucleotides, the CDR3 is TGTGCCAGCAGTACCAAGTGGACAGGGGGCGGGCAGCCCCAGCATTTT.

The chain couples TRBV28 to TRBJ1-3, with a weak D call TRBD1 (6 bases). Germline loops: CDR1 MDHEN, CDR2 SYDVKM. This CDR3 comprises 14 residues. Between the trimmed V and J ends, which lost 6 bases and 1 base, there was a span of 10 bases. CDR3 sequence reads: CASSTGYSGNTIYF. Here the CDR3 DNA reads TGTGCCAGCAGCACAGGGTATTCTGGAAACACCATATATTTT.

This clone was seen a single time. The sample holds other DNA sequences that translate to the same CDR3. The rearrangement uses TRBV9 and TRBJ2-1, with TRBD2 matching 11 bases. With V trimmed by 3 bases and J by 4 bases, 3 bases remained unmatched. CDR3 length: 15 amino acids. CDR1 is SGDLS and CDR2 is YYNGEE in the germline V gene. The chain's CDR3 is CASSGGLAAYNEQFF. The CDR3, as DNA: TGTGCCAGCAGCGGGGGACTAGCGGCGTACAATGAGCAGTTCTTC.

This chain joins TRBV24-1 and TRBJ2-2, with a possible D match to TRBD1 (6 bases). V lost 3 bases to trimming and J lost 5 bases, with 15 bases between them. CDR3 length equals 16 residues. Per the germline V gene, CDR1 is KGHDR and CDR2 is SFDVKD. This CDR3 reads CATSDPGQPGTGELFF. CDR3 sequence (DNA): TGTGCCACCAGTGATCCAGGACAGCCTGGGACCGGGGAGCTGTTTTTT.